One sample yielded the 23 T cell receptor beta chains listed below, sequenced in a study of T cell responses to AZD1222 COVID-19 vaccine. Measured with immunoSEQ multiplex PCR; TCRdb has only the in-frame clones, and not every one. The sample contains about 110,000 clones, 86% of which appear only once. The sample in question was peripheral blood, obtained on day 0 of AZD1222 vaccination. These receptors were taken from an adult in good health.

J is TRBJ1-5 and V is TRBV19; D is possibly TRBD1 (5 bases). This CDR3 comprises 13 residues. CDR1 and CDR2 from the germline V gene are LNHDA and SQIVND (reference sequence). V lost 6 bases and J lost 5, with 11 bases in between. Here the CDR3 DNA reads TGTGCCAGTAGCAAGCAGGGTTATCAGCCCCAGCATTTT. As protein: CASSKQGYQPQHF. The variable domain in full, with the rest retrieved from reference TRBV19 and TRBJ1-5, is DGGITQSPKYLFRKEGQNVTLSCEQNLNHDAMYWYRQDPGQGLRLIYYSQIVNDFQKGDIAEGYSVSREKKESFPLTVTSAQKNPTAFYLCASSKQGYQPQHFGDGTRLSIL.

The V and J genes are TRBV7-6 and TRBJ1-1, with 8 bases fitting TRBD1. The CDR3 totals 15 residues. The V gene end was trimmed by 1 base and the J gene end by 6 bases; junction bases not matched to a gene: 7. Germline lookup yields CDR1 SGHVS and CDR2 FNYEAQ. The CDR3 bases are TGTGCCAGCAGCTTAGGGGGACAGGCTCTCTCTGAAGCTTTCTTT. The encoded protein is CASSLGGQALSEAFF. Variable domain in full (rest from reference TRBV7-6 and TRBJ1-1): GAGVSQSPRYKVTKRGQDVALRCDPISGHVSLYWYRQALGQGPEFLTYFNYEAQQDKSGLPNDRFSAERPEGSISTLTIQRTEQRDSAMYRCASSLGGQALSEAFFGQGTRLTVV.

This clone was found once. This rearrangement joins TRBV7-9 to TRBJ2-1; no clear D. This CDR3 spans 15 amino acids. With 5 bases removed from V and 8 bases from J, the gap between germline ends came to 19 bases. Germline V CDR1 and CDR2: SEHNR, FQNEAQ (reference sequence). CDR3 residues: CASSHTGRFDHEQFF. CDR3 nucleotide sequence: TGTGCCAGCAGCCATACGGGCAGGTTTGATCATGAGCAGTTCTTC. The whole variable domain, remainder taken from reference TRBV7-9 and TRBJ2-1, is DTGVSQNPRHKITKRGQNVTFRCDPISEHNRLYWYRQTLGQGPEFLTYFQNEAQLEKSRLLSDRFSAERPKGSFSTLEIQRTEQGDSAMYLCASSHTGRFDHEQFFGPGTRLTVL.

The rearrangement uses TRBV4-1 and TRBJ1-3; D ambiguous. Per germline, CDR1 MGHRA and CDR2 YSYEKL. The CDR3 is 16 amino acids. V was cut by 1 base and J by 3 bases, with 13 bases left in between. The CDR3 DNA reads as TGCGCCAGCAGCCAAGGTCTGGTCTCGGTTGGAAACACCATATATTTT. It codes for CASSQGLVSVGNTIYF.

The count of this clone is one. The chain uses TRBV10-3 and TRBJ1-1; 7 bases are a match to TRBD1. The CDR3 consists of 13 residues. Germline V gene data show CDR1 as ENHRY and CDR2 as SYGVKD. The J segment lost 1 base and the V segment lost 11 bases, leaving 7 bases of the junction unmatched. DNA for the CDR3: TGTGCCTCAAGGGGGCTCCCGAACACTGAAGCTTTCTTT. It translates to CASRGLPNTEAFF.

This chain uses TRBV7-2 with TRBJ1-2, with 12 bases matching TRBD1. The germline V gene has CDR1 SGHTA and CDR2 FQGNSA. This CDR3 is 16 amino acids long. The ends lost 5 bases at V and 3 bases at J; junction bases unmatched: 7. The CDR3 nucleotides read TGTGCCAGCAGCACGGGACAGGGGGCGCCCGACTATGGCTACACCTTC. Translation gives CASSTGQGAPDYGYTF.

The rearrangement links TRBV4-1 to TRBJ1-5, with 7 positions matching TRBD1. CDR1 is MGHRA, CDR2 YSYEKL, per germline. The CDR3 is 16 amino acids. Trimming removed 1 base from V and 7 bases from J; junction bases left unmatched: 10. CDR3 sequence reads: CASSQARGDHRQPQHF. CDR3 nucleotide sequence: TGCGCCAGCAGCCAAGCCAGGGGGGACCATAGGCAGCCCCAGCATTTT.

This chain connects TRBV5-1 to TRBJ1-4; unclear D gene. Trimming shortened V by 4 bases and J by 5 bases, and 15 bases separated the two germline ends. Germline values: CDR1 SGHRS, CDR2 YFSETQ. The CDR3 has 15 residues. The CDR3 protein is CASSADLTSNEKLFF. Written as DNA, the CDR3 is TGCGCCAGCAGCGCGGACCTCACTTCGAATGAAAAACTGTTTTTT. Combining the CDR3 with reference TRBV5-1 and TRBJ1-4 gives the whole variable domain KAGVTQTPRYLIKTRGQQVTLSCSPISGHRSVSWYQQTPGQGLQFLFEYFSETQRNKGNFPGRFSGRQFSNSRSEMNVSTLELGDSALYLCASSADLTSNEKLFFGSGTQLSVL.

This clone came up once. The CDR3 DNA follows: TGTGCCAGCAGCTTTGGGACGGAATTCTATGGCTACACCTTC. This gives the protein CASSFGTEFYGYTF. V and J are TRBV5-6 and TRBJ1-2; maybe TRBD1 (5 bases). Per germline, CDR1 SGHDT and CDR2 YYEEEE. This CDR3 comprises 14 residues. The V end lost 2 bases, the J end lost 4 bases, and 12 bases lay between the germline ends.

This chain links TRBV24-1 with TRBJ2-1; D may be TRBD1 or TRBD2 (5 bases each). Germline V CDR1 and CDR2: KGHDR, SFDVKD. V was trimmed by 9 bases and J by 4 bases, leaving 18 bases between them. The CDR3 spans 15 residues. This chain's CDR3 is CATGPPGAGYNEQFF. CDR3 DNA sequence: TGTGCCACCGGCCCTCCCGGGGCTGGATACAATGAGCAGTTCTTC.

This clone was seen more than once but under ten times. The rearrangement uses TRBV7-9 and TRBJ1-2; D gene unclear. Germline loops: CDR1 SEHNR, CDR2 FQNEAQ (reference sequence). Deletions cut 3 bases from V and 6 bases from J, with 17 bases between. This CDR3 is built from 15 residues. CDR3 protein: CASSLETPRINGYTF. The CDR3 DNA sequence: TGTGCCAGCAGCTTGGAAACTCCTCGAATTAATGGCTACACCTTC.

The V and J genes are TRBV12-3 or TRBV12-4 and TRBJ2-7; the D is unclear. Trimming shortened V by 6 bases and J by 1 base, and 7 bases separated the two germline ends. The CDR3 sequence is 12 residues long. The CDR3 reads CASSGGSYEQYF. CDR3 bases: TGTGCCAGCAGCGGTGGATCCTACGAGCAGTACTTC.

J is TRBJ1-2 and V is TRBV28; D remains ambiguous. The germline CDR1 and CDR2 sequences are MDHEN and SYDVKM. V dropped 6 bases and J dropped 3 bases, with 11 bases sitting between them. The CDR3 runs 13 residues. Here the CDR3 DNA reads TGTGCCAGCAGCCCGGGTAGTGACTATGGCTACACCTTC. Translating gives CASSPGSDYGYTF.

This clone came up once. This chain connects TRBV19 to TRBJ2-2; TRBD2 aligns across 11 bases. Germline V lookup: CDR1 LNHDA, CDR2 SQIVND (reference sequence). The CDR3 length is 18 residues. Unmatched junction bases numbered 6, after V lost 3 bases and J lost 0 bases. CDR3 sequence reads: CASSMGLAVFANTGELFF. The CDR3, as DNA: TGTGCCAGTAGTATGGGACTAGCGGTCTTCGCGAACACCGGGGAGCTGTTTTTT.

The CDR3 here is CASSPGGGAVETQYF. DNA for the CDR3: TGTGCCAGCAGCCCGGGCGGGGGGGCAGTGGAGACCCAGTACTTC. This rearrangement joins TRBV5-4 to TRBJ2-5; 9 bases fit TRBD2. Germline trimming cut 4 bases from V and 5 bases from J; bases unmatched to any gene: 9. Germline V CDR1 and CDR2: SGHNT, YYREEE (reference sequence). CDR3 length: 15 amino acids.

V gene TRBV20-1 combines with J gene TRBJ1-3; no clear D. The CDR3 has 11 amino acids. The germline gives CDR1 DFQATT, CDR2 SNEGSKA (reference sequence). V was cut by 2 bases and J by 4 bases, with 3 bases left in between. The CDR3 DNA reads as TGCAGTGCTAGACAGGGAAACACCATATATTTT. Amino acid sequence: CSARQGNTIYF.

The rearrangement uses TRBV6-2 or TRBV6-3 and TRBJ2-1; a weak D match, TRBD2 (5 bases). The CDR3 has 15 amino acids. Per the germline V gene, CDR1 is MNHEY and CDR2 is SVGEGT. Trimming took 2 bases from V and 9 from J, leaving 17 bases between them. CDR3 sequence reads: CASSYLKRYWGEQFF. CDR3 nucleotide sequence: TGTGCCAGCAGTTACCTGAAGCGGTACTGGGGTGAGCAGTTCTTC.

This clone was found a few times. V and J are TRBV19 and TRBJ2-4, with D maybe TRBD1 (6 bases). From germline, CDR1 is LNHDA and CDR2 SQIVND (reference sequence). CDR3 length equals 14 residues. V was trimmed by 8 bases and J by 2 bases, leaving 13 bases between them. CDR3: CASGSGTSKNIQYF. In DNA, the CDR3 is TGTGCCAGTGGCTCCGGGACATCCAAAAACATTCAGTACTTC.

This chain joins TRBV24-1 and TRBJ1-5; TRBD1 might be the D (6 bases). This CDR3 region has 14 residues. CDR1 and CDR2 from the germline V gene are KGHDR and SFDVKD. Deletions cut 9 bases from V and 0 bases from J, with 11 bases between. This CDR3 reads CATGGTNSNQPQHF. CDR3 DNA sequence: TGTGCCACCGGCGGGACAAATAGCAATCAGCCCCAGCATTTT.

The rearrangement joins TRBV6-6 to TRBJ1-1, with D perhaps matching TRBD1 (5 bases). V lost 4 bases and J lost 1, with 7 bases in between. The CDR3 has 13 amino acids. Germline-derived CDR1 and CDR2 are MNHNY and SVGAGI (reference sequence). The DNA of the CDR3 is TGTGCCAGCAGTTCGAGGGGGAACACTGAAGCTTTCTTT. Translation gives CASSSRGNTEAFF.

CDR3 sequence reads: CASSLRTGSGGTIYF. DNA of the CDR3: TGCGCCAGCAGCTTAAGAACAGGATCTGGCGGCACCATATATTTT. The rearrangement links TRBV5-1 to TRBJ1-3; weak D call: TRBD1 (5 bases). V shed 2 bases and J shed 9 bases, with 18 bases lying between them. The CDR3 has 15 residues. Looked up from germline, CDR1 is SGHRS and CDR2 is YFSETQ.

The chain joins TRBV7-9 to TRBJ2-3; D is possibly TRBD1 or TRBD2 (5 bases each). Germline loops: CDR1 SEHNR, CDR2 FQNEAQ (reference sequence). CDR3 length equals 15 residues. The V end was cut by 7 bases, the J end by 0 bases, with 14 bases between. In nucleotides, the CDR3 is TGTGCCAGCACCTCCGGGACCACGAGCACAGATACGCAGTATTTT. It yields the protein CASTSGTTSTDTQYF.

The rearrangement links TRBV7-2 to TRBJ2-3; 10 nucleotides line up with TRBD2. Germline V gives CDR1 SGHTA, CDR2 FQGNSA. V lost 3 bases, J lost 7 bases, and 16 bases stayed unmatched. The CDR3 is made up of 18 amino acids. CDR3 residues: CASSLWLAGAGGGYTQYF. In DNA form, the CDR3 reads TGTGCCAGCAGCTTGTGGCTAGCGGGGGCGGGAGGCGGATATACGCAGTATTTT.